The next 20 T cell receptor beta chains were all read from a single sample in a study of blood T cell repertoires in COVID-19 (dated by TCRdb to about 2020). The library was made by the immunoSEQ multiplex PCR assay. Entries here come from immuneACCESS through TCRdb and include only in-frame sequences with V and J called. Some clones fail to appear in such tables; in the studies checked, an unresolved V gene covers under half of the shortfall, and the cause of the remainder is unknown. For this sample there are under 550,000 clones; 85% to 90% appear just once. 0.8% to 0.85% of the sample goes to the ten largest clones. The specimen sequenced was peripheral blood. The receptors were sampled from a man between 18 and 29 years old with COVID-19, enrolled during active disease.

V gene TRBV6-2 or TRBV6-3 combines with J gene TRBJ2-1, with no clear D. CDR1 is MNHEY and CDR2 is SVGEGT in the germline V gene. Trimming cost V 0 bases and J 5 bases, with 20 bases left between them. The length of the CDR3 is 18 residues. This CDR3 reads CASSYSQSMRNFNNEQFF. The DNA of the CDR3 is TGTGCCAGCAGTTACTCTCAGAGTATGAGGAACTTTAACAATGAGCAGTTCTTC.

V is TRBV6-2 or TRBV6-3 and J is TRBJ1-1, with a possible D match to TRBD1 (6 bases). The V gene lost 6 bases and the J gene lost 7 bases, with 12 bases spanning the gap. The CDR3 has 12 amino acids. Germline assignment: CDR1 MNHEY and CDR2 SVGEGT. The CDR3 DNA follows: TGTGCCAGCAGCCCCGGACAGAGTGAAGCTTTCTTT. Amino acid sequence: CASSPGQSEAFF.

This chain joins TRBV6-5 and TRBJ2-5; D remains ambiguous. V gave up 0 bases and J gave up 4 bases, with 9 bases separating them. The CDR3 spans 14 residues. Germline CDR1 is MNHEY and CDR2 is SVGAGI. The CDR3 region is CASSYSAVLETQYF. DNA of the CDR3: TGTGCCAGCAGTTACTCGGCAGTTTTAGAGACCCAGTACTTC.

V usage is TRBV5-4 and J usage is TRBJ1-2; D unresolved. Germline V gene lookup returns CDR1 SGHNT and CDR2 YYREEE (reference sequence). This CDR3 has 13 residues. Trimming removed 0 bases from V and 6 bases from J, with 9 bases in between. In nucleotides, the CDR3 is TGTGCCAGCAGCTTGGTGAGTGAGGATGGCTACACCTTC. It is translated as CASSLVSEDGYTF.

The rearrangement links TRBV7-9 to TRBJ1-5, with D perhaps TRBD1 (6 bases). Trimming shortened V by 5 bases and J by 4 bases, and 9 bases separated the two germline ends. CDR1 is SEHNR and CDR2 is FQNEAQ in the germline V gene (reference sequence). This CDR3 comprises 13 residues. CDR3 nucleotides: TGTGCCAGCAGCGGGGACACAAATCAGCCCCAGCATTTT. The encoded protein is CASSGDTNQPQHF.

The CDR3 bases are TGCAGCGTCCCCCCCGGGGAGGTGACAGAGACCCAGTACTTC. Translated: CSVPPGEVTETQYF. The genes are TRBV29-1 and TRBJ2-5, with D tentatively TRBD2 (6 bases). The CDR3 runs to 14 residues. Germline V gene lookup returns CDR1 SQVTM and CDR2 ANQGSEA. Trimming stripped 6 bases from V and 4 bases from J, with 18 bases between.

The rearrangement links TRBV13 to TRBJ2-3; possibly TRBD1 for D (5 bases). The CDR3 runs 13 residues. Looked up from germline, CDR1 is PRHDT and CDR2 is FYEKMQ (reference sequence). The germline V and J ends were trimmed by 4 bases and 2 bases, with 7 bases remaining between them. The CDR3 bases are TGTGCCAGCAGCTCGACAGTCACAGATACGCAGTATTTT. It codes for CASSSTVTDTQYF. The variable domain in full, completed from reference TRBV13 and TRBJ2-3, reads AAGVIQSPRHLIKEKRETATLKCYPIPRHDTVYWYQQGPGQDPQFLISFYEKMQSDKGSIPDRFSAQQFSDYHSELNMSSLELGDSALYFCASSSTVTDTQYFGPGTRLTVL.

The chain has TRBV4-1 and TRBJ1-4; D gene ambiguous. The germline CDR1 and CDR2 sequences are MGHRA and YSYEKL. The CDR3 has 15 amino acids. Trimming took 3 bases from V and 8 from J, leaving 16 bases between them. The CDR3 is CASSQSGEGAEKLFF. The CDR3 region has the DNA TGCGCCAGCAGCCAGAGCGGGGAGGGCGCGGAAAAACTGTTTTTT.

V and J are TRBV30 and TRBJ2-7; 10 positions agree with TRBD2. The CDR3 has 15 amino acids. The germline V gene has CDR1 GTSNPN and CDR2 SVGIG (reference sequence). V dropped 7 bases and J dropped 4; count of bases not matched to a gene: 13. The CDR3 sequence is CASLSGLAGVYEQYF. The CDR3 DNA reads TGTGCCTCACTCTCGGGTCTAGCGGGAGTGTACGAGCAGTACTTC.

The chain is built from TRBV30 and TRBJ1-3, with a tentative D call TRBD1 (5 bases). Deletions cut 3 bases from V and 10 bases from J, with 13 bases between. CDR1 is GTSNPN, CDR2 SVGIG, per germline (reference sequence). The CDR3 runs 12 residues. CDR3 in DNA: TGTGCCTGGAGCAGGGAACAGTTGACCATATATTTT. Translating it yields CAWSREQLTIYF. The full variable domain, rest sourced from reference TRBV30 and TRBJ1-3, is SQTIHQWPATLVQPVGSPLSLECTVEGTSNPNLYWYRQAAGRGLQLLFYSVGIGQISSEVPQNLSASRPQDRQFILSSKKLLLSDSGFYLCAWSREQLTIYFGEGSWLTVV.

This chain connects TRBV7-6 to TRBJ2-7, with D possibly matching TRBD1 (10 bases). The CDR3 totals 19 residues. Trimming shortened V by 5 bases and J by 4 bases, and 30 bases separated the two germline ends. Germline V gene lookup returns CDR1 SGHVS and CDR2 FNYEAQ. CDR3 region: CASSPRDRGYAGGRYEQYF. The CDR3 DNA sequence: TGTGCCAGCAGCCCTCGGGACAGGGGTTACGCGGGAGGGCGATACGAGCAGTACTTC.

This clone was recorded once. The chain joins TRBV28 to TRBJ2-1, with TRBD2 matching 7 bases. This CDR3 is 13 amino acids long. The J segment lost 6 bases and the V segment lost 6 bases, leaving 5 bases of the junction unmatched. Germline CDR1 is MDHEN and CDR2 is SYDVKM. The DNA of the CDR3 is TGTGCCAGCAGGCCCACTAGCGCCAATGAGCAGTTCTTC. As protein: CASRPTSANEQFF.

This clone was recorded only once. The CDR3 here is CASSPPGGRAEKLFF. The CDR3 region has the DNA TGTGCCAGCAGCCCGCCGGGCGGCAGGGCTGAAAAACTGTTTTTT. The rearrangement links TRBV5-6 to TRBJ1-4; TRBD1 might be the D (5 bases). Germline V gene sequence: CDR1 SGHDT, CDR2 YYEEEE. The ends were cut back, 4 bases at V and 7 bases at J, with 17 bases in the middle. This CDR3 spans 15 amino acids.

The table lists this clone with a few counts. This chain uses TRBV11-2 with TRBJ2-1; 8 positions agree with TRBD1. CDR1 is SGHAT, CDR2 FQNNGV, per germline. The CDR3 extends over 16 amino acids. V shed 3 bases, J shed 4 bases, and the junction held 8 bases outside the gene matches. As DNA, the CDR3 is TGTGCCAGCAGCTTGGACAGGGTAAGCCCATACAATGAGCAGTTCTTC. Its translation: CASSLDRVSPYNEQFF.

This chain joins TRBV14 and TRBJ1-2; TRBD1 might be the D (5 bases). The CDR3 runs 14 residues. Per germline, CDR1 SGHDN and CDR2 FVKESK. Trimming took 0 bases from V and 6 from J, leaving 11 bases between them. This chain's CDR3 is CASSQDRGRNGYTF. CDR3 bases: TGTGCCAGCAGCCAAGACCGGGGGAGAAATGGCTACACCTTC.

Here the CDR3 DNA reads TGTGCCAGCAGTTTAGACAGGGGATCAGCTGGCTACACCTTC. It is translated as CASSLDRGSAGYTF. The chain has TRBV27 and TRBJ1-2; 8 bases fit TRBD1. The CDR3 covers 14 residues. V lost 2 bases to trimming and J lost 7 bases; unmatched junction nucleotides: 6. From germline, CDR1 is MNHEY and CDR2 SMNVEV (reference sequence).

In this sample, this clone turned up once. The genes are TRBV5-1 and TRBJ2-1, with 11 bases matching TRBD2. This CDR3 spans 15 amino acids. CDR1 is SGHRS, CDR2 YFSETQ, per germline. V gave up 8 bases and J gave up 9 bases; unmatched junction bases: 13. CDR3 loop: CASLRELAGVGEQFF. The DNA of the CDR3 is TGCGCCAGTCTCCGAGAACTAGCGGGAGTAGGTGAGCAGTTCTTC.

The V call is TRBV7-2, the J call TRBJ2-1; 9 nucleotides line up with TRBD2. The CDR3 has 18 amino acids. The V and J ends lost 3 bases and 5 bases, in that order; junction bases with no gene match: 14. The germline gives CDR1 SGHTA, CDR2 FQGNSA. The CDR3 here is CASSLAARTSARHNEQFF. CDR3 sequence (DNA): TGTGCCAGCAGCTTGGCCGCGAGGACTAGCGCGCGGCACAATGAGCAGTTCTTC.

V gene TRBV3-1 (or the pseudogene TRBV3-2) combines with J gene TRBJ2-7, with D unresolved. This CDR3 is built from 15 residues. V was cut by 1 base and J by 3 bases, with 13 bases left in between. Per the germline V gene, CDR1 is LGHDT and CDR2 is YNNKEL (reference sequence). This chain's CDR3 is CASSQGLGIGYEQYF. Written as DNA, the CDR3 is TGTGCCAGCAGCCAAGGCTTGGGCATCGGCTACGAGCAGTACTTC.

This chain joins TRBV11-2 and TRBJ2-7; possible D gene TRBD1, 6 bases. Germline V gene sequence: CDR1 SGHAT, CDR2 FQNNGV. V lost 2 bases, J lost 1 base, and 9 bases lay in between. This CDR3 region has 14 residues. CDR3 in amino acids: CASSLNQGSYEQYF. CDR3 DNA sequence: TGTGCCAGCAGCTTAAATCAGGGGTCCTACGAGCAGTACTTC.